This T cell receptor beta chain was sequenced for a study of cytomegalovirus exposure and HLA in healthy donors. Study-level results: Analyses of presence/absence relied on an assumption of roughly uniform sequencing depth across donors. In a later analysis, V- and J-gene trimming of beta chains associated with a DCLRE1C missense variant, replicated independently.

The PCR used 60 Vbeta and 13 Jbeta primers. Some clones are missing from TCRdb's copy, which holds only in-frame ones; the method was immunoSEQ multiplex PCR. In the table there are about 140,000 clones, roughly 77% of which are singletons. As for this clone: What it recognizes is unknown.

CDR3 length equals 13 residues. Germline lookup yields CDR1 SQVTM and CDR2 ANQGSEA. Germline trimming cut 7 bases from V and 2 bases from J; bases unmatched to any gene: 7. The sequence was collected from a female donor in good health and CMV-seronegative. The V call is TRBV29-1, the J call TRBJ2-5; 7 bases fit TRBD1. Sequencing was done on a sample of PBMCs. In DNA, the CDR3 is TGCAGCGCTTACAGGGGACGACAAGAGACCCAGTACTTC. Translation: CSAYRGRQETQYF.